Listed below are T cell receptor beta chains from one sample, sequenced in a study of PD-1 blockade in classical Hodgkin lymphoma. The method was immunoSEQ multiplex PCR; TCRdb's version includes in-frame clones alone and lacks a portion of them. This sample carries 80,000 to 100,000 clones, around 90% of them seen once, and the ten largest clones take 2.5% to 3%. Sequencing used peripheral blood mononuclear cells (PBMCs), obtained at baseline. The receptors stem from a human donor with classical Hodgkin lymphoma. CDR3s include the opening cysteine and the closing phenylalanine or tryptophan. The D gene is left open where the match is weak. Size is stated for part of the rows, as once, few or many counts, or as a class when the clone is expanded.

length	V	D	J	size	CDR3	DNA
15	TRBV11-2	TRBD1	TRBJ1-4	NA	CASSGGTGVGEKLFF	TGTGCCAGCAGCGGTGGGACAGGGGTTGGTGAAAAACTGTTTTTT
13	TRBV27	NA	TRBJ1-2	NA	CASSLSSSYGYTF	TGTGCCAGCAGTTTATCGTCCAGCTATGGCTACACCTTC
16	TRBV4-1	TRBD1	TRBJ2-1	NA	CASSQVRGQGLNEQFF	TGCGCCAGCAGCCAAGTACGGGGACAGGGTCTCAATGAGCAGTTCTTC
13	TRBV6-5	TRBD2	TRBJ2-7	NA	CASSLAGSYEQYF	TGTGCCAGCAGTCTAGCGGGCTCCTACGAGCAGTACTTC
16	TRBV19	TRBD1	TRBJ1-1	few	CASSIRGPAMNTEAFF	TGTGCCAGTAGTATAAGGGGGCCGGCAATGAACACTGAAGCTTTCTTT
20	TRBV18	NA	TRBJ2-7	few	CASSPGAGNPFGTGGYEQYF	TGTGCCAGCTCACCAGGGGCCGGGAATCCCTTTGGGACCGGCGGCTACGAGCAGTACTTC
16	TRBV25-1	NA	TRBJ2-5	NA	CASNGRDFGWEETQYF	TGTGCCAGCAACGGGCGGGACTTTGGTTGGGAAGAGACCCAGTACTTC
14	TRBV19	TRBD1	TRBJ1-4	NA	CASSTRDSEEKLFF	TGTGCCAGTAGTACGCGGGACAGTGAAGAAAAACTGTTTTTT
15	TRBV19	TRBD2	TRBJ2-1	NA	CASSIPSGGINEQFF	TGTGCCAGTAGTATCCCGTCGGGAGGCATAAATGAGCAGTTCTTC
16	TRBV7-6	NA	TRBJ1-4	NA	CASSLGVPATNEKLFF	TGTGCCAGCAGCTTAGGAGTGCCTGCAACTAATGAAAAACTGTTTTTT
15	TRBV6-1	TRBD1	TRBJ1-5	NA	CASSGGTGGGQPQHF	TGTGCCAGCAGTGGCGGGACAGGAGGGGGTCAGCCCCAGCATTTT
19	TRBV28	TRBD1	TRBJ1-5	NA	CASSLNRDRVVLSNQPQHF	TGTGCCAGCAGTTTAAACCGGGACAGGGTAGTGTTAAGCAATCAGCCCCAGCATTTT
13	TRBV27	NA	TRBJ1-2	once	CASSRIGVYGYTF	TGTGCCAGCAGCCGAATCGGGGTCTATGGCTACACCTTC
14	TRBV10-1	TRBD1	TRBJ2-1	NA	CASSATGEWNEQFF	TGCGCCAGCAGTGCCACAGGGGAATGGAATGAGCAGTTCTTC
13	TRBV19	TRBD1	TRBJ1-5	NA	CASSTDRDQPQHF	TGTGCCAGTAGTACGGACAGGGACCAGCCCCAGCATTTT
13	TRBV6-1	TRBD1	TRBJ1-1	NA	CAVSRGLNTEAFF	TGTGCCGTGTCCAGGGGGTTGAACACTGAAGCTTTCTTT
13	TRBV6-6	NA	TRBJ2-7	NA	CASSYGPAGEQYF	TGTGCCAGCAGTTACGGACCAGCTGGAGAGCAGTACTTC
17	TRBV5-4	TRBD2	TRBJ2-7	NA	CASSLETSGWSSYEQYF	TGTGCCAGCAGCTTGGAGACTAGCGGTTGGAGCTCCTACGAGCAGTACTTC
13	TRBV27	NA	TRBJ2-3	NA	CASSLFPTDTQYF	TGTGCCAGCAGTTTATTTCCCACAGATACGCAGTATTTT
16	TRBV2	NA	TRBJ2-1	few	CASTRLGGSLNNEQFF	TGTGCCAGCACCCGACTAGGGGGGAGTCTCAACAATGAGCAGTTCTTC
12	TRBV2	NA	TRBJ2-1	NA	CASSGGYNEQFF	TGTGCCAGCAGTGGCGGGTACAATGAGCAGTTCTTC
12	TRBV6-5	NA	TRBJ1-1	NA	CASRVGSTEAFF	TGTGCCAGCAGGGTGGGGAGCACTGAAGCTTTCTTT
16	TRBV28	TRBD2	TRBJ2-2	NA	CASSGPGLGNTGELFF	TGTGCCAGCAGTGGGCCGGGACTAGGAAACACCGGGGAGCTGTTTTTT
15	TRBV30	NA	TRBJ2-2	NA	CARSVMGYLTGELFF	TGTGCCCGGAGTGTAATGGGGTACCTCACCGGGGAGCTGTTTTTT
16	TRBV7-7	TRBD1	TRBJ2-2	NA	CASSLPGQSFTGELFF	TGTGCTAGCAGCCTGCCGGGACAGAGCTTCACCGGGGAGCTGTTTTTT
8	TRBV11-2	NA	TRBJ1-2	NA	CASSGYTF	TGTGCCAGCAGTGGCTACACCTTC
15	TRBV19	NA	TRBJ1-2	few	CASSIRRQALGGYTF	TGTGCCAGTAGTATACGGCGGCAAGCCTTGGGCGGCTACACCTTC